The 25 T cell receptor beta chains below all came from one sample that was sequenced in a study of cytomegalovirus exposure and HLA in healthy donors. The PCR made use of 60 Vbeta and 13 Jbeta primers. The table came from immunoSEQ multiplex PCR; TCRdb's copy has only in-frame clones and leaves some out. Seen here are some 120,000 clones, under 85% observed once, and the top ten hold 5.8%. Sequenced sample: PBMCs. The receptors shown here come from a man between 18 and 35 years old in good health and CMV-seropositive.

The chain's CDR3 is CASSPRTSGTGELFF. Written as DNA, the CDR3 is TGTGCCAGTAGTCCCCGGACTAGCGGGACCGGGGAGCTGTTTTTT. The rearrangement links TRBV19 to TRBJ2-2, with 11 bases aligning to TRBD2. Per the germline V gene, CDR1 is LNHDA and CDR2 is SQIVND (reference sequence). The V gene end was trimmed by 5 bases and the J gene end by 5 bases; junction bases not matched to a gene: 4. This CDR3 has 15 residues.

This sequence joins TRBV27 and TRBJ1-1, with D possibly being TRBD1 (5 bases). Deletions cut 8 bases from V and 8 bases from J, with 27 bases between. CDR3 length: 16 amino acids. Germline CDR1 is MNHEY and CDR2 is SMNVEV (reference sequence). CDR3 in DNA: TGTGCCAGCGGACCTGGGCTCGCAACAGGAGGGACCGAAGCTTTCTTT. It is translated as CASGPGLATGGTEAFF.

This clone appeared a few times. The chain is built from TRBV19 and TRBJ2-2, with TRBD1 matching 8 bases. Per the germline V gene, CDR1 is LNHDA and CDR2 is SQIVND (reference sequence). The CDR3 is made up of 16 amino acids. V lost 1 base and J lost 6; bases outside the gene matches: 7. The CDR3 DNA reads TGTGCCAGTAGTATAGTGAGGACAGGGAATCCCGGGGAGCTGTTTTTT. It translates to CASSIVRTGNPGELFF.

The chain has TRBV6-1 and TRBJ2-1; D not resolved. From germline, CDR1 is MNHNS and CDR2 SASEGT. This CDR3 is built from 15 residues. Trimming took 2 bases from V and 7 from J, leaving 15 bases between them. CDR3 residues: CASSERGGRQNEQFF. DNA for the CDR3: TGTGCCAGCAGTGAAAGAGGTGGCCGGCAAAATGAGCAGTTCTTC.

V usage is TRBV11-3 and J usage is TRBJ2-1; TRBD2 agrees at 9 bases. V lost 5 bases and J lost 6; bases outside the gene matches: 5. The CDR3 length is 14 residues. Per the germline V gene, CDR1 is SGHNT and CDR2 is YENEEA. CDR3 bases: TGTGCCAGCAGCCGTAGCGGGAGTATCAATGAGCAGTTCTTC. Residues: CASSRSGSINEQFF.

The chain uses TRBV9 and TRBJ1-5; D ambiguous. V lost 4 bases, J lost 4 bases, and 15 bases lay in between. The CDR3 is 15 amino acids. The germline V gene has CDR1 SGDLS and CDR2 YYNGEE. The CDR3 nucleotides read TGTGCCAGCAGCCTCGACACGGGAGATAATCAGCCCCAGCATTTT. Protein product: CASSLDTGDNQPQHF. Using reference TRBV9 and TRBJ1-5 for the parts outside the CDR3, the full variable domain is DSGVTQTPKHLITATGQRVTLRCSPRSGDLSVYWYQQSLDQGLQFLIQYYNGEERAKGNILERFSAQQFPDLHSELNLSSLELGDSALYFCASSLDTGDNQPQHFGDGTRLSIL.

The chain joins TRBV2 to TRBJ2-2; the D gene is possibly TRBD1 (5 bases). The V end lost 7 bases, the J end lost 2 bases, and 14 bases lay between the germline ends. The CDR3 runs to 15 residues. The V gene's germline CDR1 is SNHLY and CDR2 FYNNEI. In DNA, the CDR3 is TGTGCCAGCACAGAGCAACAGGCTAACACCGGGGAGCTGTTTTTT. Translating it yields CASTEQQANTGELFF.

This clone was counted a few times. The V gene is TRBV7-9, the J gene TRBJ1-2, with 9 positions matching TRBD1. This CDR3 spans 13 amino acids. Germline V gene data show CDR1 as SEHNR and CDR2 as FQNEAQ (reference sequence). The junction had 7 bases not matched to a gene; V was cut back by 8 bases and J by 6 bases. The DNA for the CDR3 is TGTGCCAGCGGACAGGGGAGGAGAAATGGCTACACCTTC. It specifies CASGQGRRNGYTF.

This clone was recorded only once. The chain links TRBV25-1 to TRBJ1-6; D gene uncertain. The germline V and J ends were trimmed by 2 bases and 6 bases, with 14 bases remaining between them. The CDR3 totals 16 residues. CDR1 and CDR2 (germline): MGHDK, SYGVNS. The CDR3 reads CASSENTPITNSPLHF. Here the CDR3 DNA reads TGTGCCAGCAGTGAAAACACCCCAATTACTAATTCACCCCTCCACTTT.

The CDR3 coding sequence is TGTGCCAGCTCACCGGGCAGGGGTAACACCGGGGAGCTGTTTTTT. This gives the protein CASSPGRGNTGELFF. This chain joins TRBV18 and TRBJ2-2; maybe TRBD1 (6 bases). The CDR3 loop spans 15 amino acids. Germline V lookup: CDR1 KGHSH, CDR2 LQKENI. V shed 3 bases and J shed 2 bases, with 10 bases lying between them.

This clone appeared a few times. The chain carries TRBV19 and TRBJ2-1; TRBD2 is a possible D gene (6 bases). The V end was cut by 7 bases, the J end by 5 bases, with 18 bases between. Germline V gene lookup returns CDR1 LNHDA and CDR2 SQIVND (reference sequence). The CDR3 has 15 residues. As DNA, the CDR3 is TGTGCCAGTATGCTGAGGGACTCGCCTAACAATGAGCAGTTCTTC. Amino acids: CASMLRDSPNNEQFF.

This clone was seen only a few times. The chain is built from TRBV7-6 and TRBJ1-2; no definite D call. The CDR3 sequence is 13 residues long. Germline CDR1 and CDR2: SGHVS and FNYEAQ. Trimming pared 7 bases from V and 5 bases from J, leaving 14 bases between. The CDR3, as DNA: TGTGCCAGCAACTACGGGGATGGTTATGGCTACACCTTC. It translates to CASNYGDGYGYTF.

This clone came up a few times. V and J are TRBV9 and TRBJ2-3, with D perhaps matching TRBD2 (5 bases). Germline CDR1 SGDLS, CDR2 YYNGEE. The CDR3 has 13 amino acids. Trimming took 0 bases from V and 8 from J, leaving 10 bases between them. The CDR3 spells CASSVDVAGTQYF. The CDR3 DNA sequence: TGTGCCAGCAGCGTAGACGTGGCGGGTACGCAGTATTTT.

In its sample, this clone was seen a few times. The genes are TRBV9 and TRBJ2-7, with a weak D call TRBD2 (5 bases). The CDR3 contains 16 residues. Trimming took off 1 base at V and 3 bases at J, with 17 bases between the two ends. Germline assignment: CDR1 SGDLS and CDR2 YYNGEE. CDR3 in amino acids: CASSVSAGFSDYEQYF. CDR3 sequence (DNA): TGTGCCAGCAGCGTATCCGCGGGCTTTTCCGACTACGAGCAGTACTTC.

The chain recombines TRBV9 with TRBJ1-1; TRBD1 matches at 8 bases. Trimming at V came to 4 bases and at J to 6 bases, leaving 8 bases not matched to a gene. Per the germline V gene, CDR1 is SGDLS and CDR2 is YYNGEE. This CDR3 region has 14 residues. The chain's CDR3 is CASSPQLQGAEAFF. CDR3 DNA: TGTGCCAGCAGCCCCCAATTACAGGGGGCTGAAGCTTTCTTT.

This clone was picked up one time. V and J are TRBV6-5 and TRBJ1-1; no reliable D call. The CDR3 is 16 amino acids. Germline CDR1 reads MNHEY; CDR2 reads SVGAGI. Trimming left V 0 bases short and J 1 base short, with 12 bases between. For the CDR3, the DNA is TGTGCCAGCAGTTACTCTCCGGCGGGGAAGAACACTGAAGCTTTCTTT. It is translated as CASSYSPAGKNTEAFF.

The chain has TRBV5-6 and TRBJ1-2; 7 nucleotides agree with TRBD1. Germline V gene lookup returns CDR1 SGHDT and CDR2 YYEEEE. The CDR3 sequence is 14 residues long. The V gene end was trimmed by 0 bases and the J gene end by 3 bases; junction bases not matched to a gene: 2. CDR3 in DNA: TGTGCCAGCAGCTTGGGACAGGGAGACTATGGCTACACCTTC. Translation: CASSLGQGDYGYTF.

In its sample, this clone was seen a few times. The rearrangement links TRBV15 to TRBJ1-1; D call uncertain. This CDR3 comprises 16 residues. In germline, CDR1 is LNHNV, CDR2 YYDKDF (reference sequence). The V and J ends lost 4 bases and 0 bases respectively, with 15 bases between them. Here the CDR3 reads CATSTTKGSLNTEAFF. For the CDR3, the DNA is TGTGCCACCAGCACCACAAAAGGGAGTTTGAACACTGAAGCTTTCTTT.

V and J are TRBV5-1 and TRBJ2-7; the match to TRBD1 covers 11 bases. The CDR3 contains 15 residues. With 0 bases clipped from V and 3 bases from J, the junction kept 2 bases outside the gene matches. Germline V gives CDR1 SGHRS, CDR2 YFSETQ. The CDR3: CASSLEGQGGYEQYF. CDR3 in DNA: TGCGCCAGCAGCTTGGAGGGACAGGGGGGCTACGAGCAGTACTTC.

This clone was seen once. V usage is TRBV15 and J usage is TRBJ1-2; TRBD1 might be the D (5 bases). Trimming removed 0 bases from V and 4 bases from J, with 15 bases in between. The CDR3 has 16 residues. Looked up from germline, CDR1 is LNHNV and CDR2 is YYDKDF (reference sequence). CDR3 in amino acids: CATSRDQTEATYGYTF. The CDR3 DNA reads TGTGCCACCAGCAGAGATCAGACAGAAGCAACCTATGGCTACACCTTC.

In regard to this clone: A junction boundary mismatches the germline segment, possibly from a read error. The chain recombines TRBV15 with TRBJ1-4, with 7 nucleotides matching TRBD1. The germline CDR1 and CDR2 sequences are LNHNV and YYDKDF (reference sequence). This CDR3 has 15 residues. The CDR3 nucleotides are TGTGCCCCCAGCAGAAAGACAGGGAGTAATGAAAAACTGTTTTTT. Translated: CAPSRKTGSNEKLFF. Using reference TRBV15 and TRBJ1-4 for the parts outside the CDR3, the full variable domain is DAMVIQNPRYQVTQFGKPVTLSCSQTLNHNVMYWYQQKSSQAPKLLFHYYDKDFNNEADTPDNFQSRRPNTSFCFLDIRSPGLGDTAMYLCAPSRKTGSNEKLFFGSGTQLSVL.

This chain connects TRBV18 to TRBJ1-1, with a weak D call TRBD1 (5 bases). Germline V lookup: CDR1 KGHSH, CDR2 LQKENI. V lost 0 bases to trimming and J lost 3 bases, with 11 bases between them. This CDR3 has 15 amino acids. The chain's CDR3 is CASSPPPGVHTEAFF. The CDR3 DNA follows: TGTGCCAGCTCACCACCTCCGGGGGTCCACACTGAAGCTTTCTTT.

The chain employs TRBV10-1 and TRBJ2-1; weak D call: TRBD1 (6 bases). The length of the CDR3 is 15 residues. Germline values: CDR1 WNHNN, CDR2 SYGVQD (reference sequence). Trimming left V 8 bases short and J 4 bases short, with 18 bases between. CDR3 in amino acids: CASPVGRGLYNEQFF. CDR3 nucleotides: TGCGCCAGCCCCGTTGGTAGGGGGTTATACAATGAGCAGTTCTTC.

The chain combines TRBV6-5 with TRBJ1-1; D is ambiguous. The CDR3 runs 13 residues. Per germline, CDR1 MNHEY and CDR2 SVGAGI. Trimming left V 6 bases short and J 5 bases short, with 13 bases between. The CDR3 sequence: CASRNSPLTEAFF. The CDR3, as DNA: TGTGCCAGCAGGAATTCCCCCCTAACTGAAGCTTTCTTT.

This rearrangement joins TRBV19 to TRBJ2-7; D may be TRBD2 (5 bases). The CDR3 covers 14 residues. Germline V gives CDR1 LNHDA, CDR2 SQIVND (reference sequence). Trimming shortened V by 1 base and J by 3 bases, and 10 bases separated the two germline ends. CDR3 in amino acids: CASSIGGAVYEQYF. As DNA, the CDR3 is TGTGCCAGTAGTATAGGTGGAGCGGTCTACGAGCAGTACTTC. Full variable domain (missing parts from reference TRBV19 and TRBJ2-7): DGGITQSPKYLFRKEGQNVTLSCEQNLNHDAMYWYRQDPGQGLRLIYYSQIVNDFQKGDIAEGYSVSREKKESFPLTVTSAQKNPTAFYLCASSIGGAVYEQYFGPGTRLTVT.